This record looks at one TCR beta chain sequence and its context. Researchers sorted participants into cohorts using their self-reported clinical history. Symptom resolution, clearance, or two negative PCRs marked donors in Cohort 3 as recovered. These data originate in a study of blood T cell repertoires in COVID-19. Whole-study context: Acute-phase and convalescent COVID-19 samples originated in the United States, Italy and Spain.

As processed by the authors: From reference gene primer amplification, estimates of nucleated cell counts were derived. Repertoires were generated with immunoSEQ multiplex PCR, while TCRdb's copy carries only in-frame clones and drops some. V and J calls and clone size are those listed in that table; D and trimming were worked out from the DNA. This table has about 210,000 clones, around 90% appearing once. The germline CDR1 and CDR2 sequences are KGHDR and SFDVKD. The length of the CDR3 is 13 residues. V dropped 4 bases and J dropped 7 bases, with 12 bases sitting between them. This clonotype was obtained from a man in his thirties or forties who had recovered from COVID-19. The sample was PBMCs or T cells enriched from blood (not recorded which). The gene calls are TRBV24-1 and TRBJ1-1, with TRBD1 as a possible D gene (6 bases). The CDR3 here is CATSDPGTNEAFF. The CDR3 DNA sequence: TGTGCCACCAGTGACCCCGGGACAAATGAAGCTTTCTTT.